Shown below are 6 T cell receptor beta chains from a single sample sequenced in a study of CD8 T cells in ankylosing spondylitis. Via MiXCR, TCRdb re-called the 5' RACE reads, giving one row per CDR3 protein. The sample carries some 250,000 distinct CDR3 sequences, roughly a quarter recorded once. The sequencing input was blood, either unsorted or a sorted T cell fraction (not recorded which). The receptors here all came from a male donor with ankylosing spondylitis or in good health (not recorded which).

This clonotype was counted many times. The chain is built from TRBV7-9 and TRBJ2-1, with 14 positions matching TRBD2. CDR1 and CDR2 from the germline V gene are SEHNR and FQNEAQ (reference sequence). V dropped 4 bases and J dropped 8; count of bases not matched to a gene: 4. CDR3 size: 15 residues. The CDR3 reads CASSSTSGGAYEQFF. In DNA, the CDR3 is TGTGCCAGCAGCTCGACTAGCGGGGGGGCCTATGAGCAGTTCTTC.

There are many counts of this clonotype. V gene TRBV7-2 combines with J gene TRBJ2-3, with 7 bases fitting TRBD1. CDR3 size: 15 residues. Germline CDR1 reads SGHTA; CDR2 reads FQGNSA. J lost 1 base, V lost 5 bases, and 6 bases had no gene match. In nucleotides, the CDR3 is TGTGCCAGCAGCAAAACAGGGGTCGGCACAGATACGCAGTATTTT. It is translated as CASSKTGVGTDTQYF.

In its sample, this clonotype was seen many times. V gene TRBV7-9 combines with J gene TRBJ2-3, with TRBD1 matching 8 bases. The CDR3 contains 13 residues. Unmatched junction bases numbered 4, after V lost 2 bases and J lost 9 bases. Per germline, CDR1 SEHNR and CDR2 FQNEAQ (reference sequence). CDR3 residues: CASSLLQGETQYF. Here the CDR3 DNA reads TGTGCCAGCAGCTTATTACAGGGGGAGACGCAGTATTTT.

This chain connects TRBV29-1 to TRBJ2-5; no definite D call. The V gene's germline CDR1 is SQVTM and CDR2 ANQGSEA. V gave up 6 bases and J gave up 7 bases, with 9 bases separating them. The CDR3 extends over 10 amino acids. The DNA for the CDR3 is TGCAGCGTCGTGCTGGGGACCCAGTACTTC. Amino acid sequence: CSVVLGTQYF.

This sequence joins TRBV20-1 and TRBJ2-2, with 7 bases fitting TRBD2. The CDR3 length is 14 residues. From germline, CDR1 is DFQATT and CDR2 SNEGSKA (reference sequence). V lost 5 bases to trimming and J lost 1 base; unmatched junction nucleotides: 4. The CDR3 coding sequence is TGCAGTGCTCGCGGGGGTTGGAACACCGGGGAGCTGTTTTTT. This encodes CSARGGWNTGELFF.

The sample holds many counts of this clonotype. This CDR3 reads CSVGDRVNEKLFF. In DNA form, the CDR3 reads TGCAGCGTTGGGGACAGGGTGAATGAAAAACTGTTTTTT. J is TRBJ1-4 and V is TRBV29-1; 9 nucleotides match TRBD1. Germline V gene sequence: CDR1 SQVTM, CDR2 ANQGSEA. J gave up 5 bases and V 4 bases, and 2 bases lay outside the gene matches. CDR3 size: 13 residues.